One sample yielded the 2 T cell receptor beta chains listed below, sequenced in a study of cytomegalovirus exposure and HLA in healthy donors. PCR used 60 Vbeta primers and 13 Jbeta primers. Measured with immunoSEQ multiplex PCR; TCRdb has only the in-frame clones, and not every one. The sample holds 130,000 or so clones; approximately 82% are singletons and the top ten take 1.5% to 2%. The sample was PBMCs. The receptors derive from a woman aged 35 to 49 in good health and CMV-seronegative.

This rearrangement joins TRBV7-2 to TRBJ1-5; D remains unclear. This CDR3 comprises 13 residues. Trimming shortened V by 5 bases and J by 8 bases, and 13 bases separated the two germline ends. CDR1 is SGHTA, CDR2 FQGNSA, per germline. The CDR3 loop is CASSRIALEPQHF. The CDR3 coding sequence is TGTGCCAGCAGCCGTATAGCCCTGGAGCCCCAGCATTTT.

In DNA, the CDR3 is TGTGCCAGCAGTTCTCCGCGCCGGGGTTATCCTGAAGCTTTCTTT. This encodes CASSSPRRGYPEAFF. This sequence joins TRBV28 and TRBJ1-1, with D hard to call. This CDR3 region has 15 residues. V lost 4 bases and J 6 bases, leaving 18 bases between the germline ends. Germline V gives CDR1 MDHEN, CDR2 SYDVKM. The entire variable domain, with the rest obtained from reference TRBV28 and TRBJ1-1, is as follows: DVKVTQSSRYLVKRTGEKVFLECVQDMDHENMFWYRQDPGLGLRLIYFSYDVKMKEKGDIPEGYSVSREKKERFSLILESASTNQTSMYLCASSSPRRGYPEAFFGQGTRLTVV.